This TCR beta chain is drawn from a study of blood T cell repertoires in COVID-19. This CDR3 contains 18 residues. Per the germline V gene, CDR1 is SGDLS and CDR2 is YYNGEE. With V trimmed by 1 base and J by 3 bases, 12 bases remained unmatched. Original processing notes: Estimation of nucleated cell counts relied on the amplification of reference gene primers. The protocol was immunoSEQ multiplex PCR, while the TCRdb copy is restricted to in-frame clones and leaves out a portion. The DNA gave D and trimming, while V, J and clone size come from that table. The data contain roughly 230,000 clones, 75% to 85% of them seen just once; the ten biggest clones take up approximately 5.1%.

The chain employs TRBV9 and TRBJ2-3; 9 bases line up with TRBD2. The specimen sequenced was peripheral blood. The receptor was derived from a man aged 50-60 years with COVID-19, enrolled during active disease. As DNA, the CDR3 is TGTGCCAGCAGCGTAACAGGGATAGCGGGGGCCGGTACAGATACGCAGTATTTT. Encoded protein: CASSVTGIAGAGTDTQYF.